Below are 12 T cell receptor beta chains sequenced from a single sample in a study of human T cells and chemical hapten exposure. Time point: patch test 2, 6 weeks after DPC sensitization. Treatment reported: therapeutic diphenylcyclopropenone sensitization with weekly scalp DPC. Via MiXCR, TCRdb re-called the RACE reads, giving one row per CDR3 protein. The sample includes about 41,000 distinct CDR3 sequences, about 3.5% of them seen just once. The specimen comprised whole blood, sampled in connection with sensitization to the hapten diphenylcyclopropenone (DPC). The origin of the receptors is a man aged 40-49 years with alopecia areata. Some clones in this sample may be carry-over from other donors' samples.

This clonotype was picked up many times. The gene calls are TRBV20-1 and TRBJ2-7; a weak D match, TRBD2 (5 bases). Looked up from germline, CDR1 is DFQATT and CDR2 is SNEGSKA (reference sequence). Trimming left V 4 bases short and J 2 bases short, with 12 bases between. The CDR3 loop spans 13 amino acids. CDR3 DNA sequence: TGCAGTGCTACGCGACGGGAACCCTACGAGCAGTACTTC. It codes for CSATRREPYEQYF.

CDR3 residues: CASSTVSMSTDTQYF. Here the CDR3 DNA reads TGTGCCAGCAGCACGGTGAGCATGAGCACAGATACGCAGTATTTT. The chain recombines TRBV7-2 with TRBJ2-3; no firm D call. This CDR3 spans 15 amino acids. CDR1 and CDR2 (germline): SGHTA, FQGNSA. V shed 5 bases and J shed 0 bases, with 12 bases lying between them. The whole variable domain, filled in from reference TRBV7-2 and TRBJ2-3, reads GAGVSQSPSNKVTEKGKDVELRCDPISGHTALYWYRQSLGQGLEFLIYFQGNSAPDKSGLPSDRFSAERTGGSVSTLTIQRTQQEDSAVYLCASSTVSMSTDTQYFGPGTRLTVL.

This clonotype was counted ten times or more. This chain links TRBV4-3 with TRBJ2-1; 7 bases are shared with TRBD2. The trim removed 0 bases at V and 5 bases at J, leaving 13 bases unmatched. The CDR3 covers 18 residues. Germline CDR1 is LGHNA and CDR2 is YSLEER. The CDR3 bases are TGCGCCAGCAGCCAAGAGAGCCCCGCGGGAGCATTGGACAATGAGCAGTTCTTC. Encoded protein: CASSQESPAGALDNEQFF.

This clonotype was counted many times. The V and J genes are TRBV3-1 and TRBJ2-6; D might be TRBD1 (7 bases). The V and J ends lost 3 bases and 0 bases respectively, with 15 bases between them. The germline CDR1 and CDR2 sequences are LGHDT and YNNKEL (reference sequence). The CDR3 has 18 amino acids. The CDR3 region has the DNA TGTGCCAGCAGCCAGCACGCGGGACAGAGCTCTGGGGCCAACGTCCTGACTTTC. Protein: CASSQHAGQSSGANVLTF.

At least ten counts were recorded for this clonotype. The genes are TRBV12-3 or TRBV12-4 and TRBJ1-6; 8 bases match TRBD1. The CDR3 is 15 amino acids. Unmatched junction bases numbered 7, after V lost 7 bases and J lost 5 bases. CDR3 bases: TGTGCCAGCACCATAGGGACAGGAGATAATTCACCCCTCCACTTT. Amino acid sequence: CASTIGTGDNSPLHF.

This clonotype was recorded at least ten times. The chain uses TRBV4-3 and TRBJ1-6; D is possibly TRBD1 (6 bases). Germline V gives CDR1 LGHNA, CDR2 YSLEER. The length of the CDR3 is 14 residues. V lost 4 bases, J lost 6 bases, and 10 bases lay in between. CDR3 sequence (DNA): TGCGCCAGCAGCCCCAGGACAGTTAATTCACCCCTCCACTTT. Its translation: CASSPRTVNSPLHF.

This clonotype was seen at least ten times. V usage is TRBV9 and J usage is TRBJ1-3; unclear D gene. The CDR3 spans 14 residues. CDR1 is SGDLS, CDR2 YYNGEE, per germline. Trimming took off 7 bases at V and 0 bases at J, with 11 bases between the two ends. The CDR3 here is CASGAAGSGNTIYF. The CDR3 DNA is TGTGCCAGCGGCGCCGCAGGCTCTGGAAACACCATATATTTT.

In its sample, this clonotype was seen a few times. The rearrangement joins TRBV20-1 to TRBJ2-1; the D gene is possibly TRBD1 (6 bases). CDR3 length equals 16 residues. The V end was cut by 6 bases, the J end by 7 bases, with 25 bases between. Per the germline V gene, CDR1 is DFQATT and CDR2 is SNEGSKA (reference sequence). CDR3 amino acids: CSAMPPTVARGNEQFF. The CDR3 nucleotides are TGCAGTGCCATGCCGCCAACGGTAGCCAGGGGAAATGAGCAGTTCTTC.

Ten or more counts support this clonotype. J is TRBJ2-7 and V is TRBV7-9; D possibly corresponds to TRBD1 (6 bases). This CDR3 has 16 amino acids. V shed 4 bases and J shed 2 bases, with 18 bases lying between them. Germline CDR1 SEHNR, CDR2 FQNEAQ (reference sequence). This CDR3 reads CASSSSWTVFPYEQYF. The DNA for the CDR3 is TGTGCCAGCAGCTCCTCCTGGACAGTTTTCCCCTACGAGCAGTACTTC. Looking up the rest from reference TRBV7-9 and TRBJ2-7 gives the full variable domain: DTGVSQNPRHKITKRGQNVTFRCDPISEHNRLYWYRQTLGQGPEFLTYFQNEAQLEKSRLLSDRFSAERPKGSFSTLEIQRTEQGDSAMYLCASSSSWTVFPYEQYFGPGTRLTVT.

This clonotype has a handful of counts. This chain joins TRBV4-2 and TRBJ2-7, with 8 bases that match TRBD2. The CDR3 is made up of 16 amino acids. V was pared by 0 bases and J by 2 bases, with 6 bases of the junction left unmatched. Germline V gene lookup returns CDR1 LGHNA and CDR2 YNFKEQ. The DNA for the CDR3 is TGTGCCAGCAGCCAAGATGGTAGCGGGACACCCTACGAGCAGTACTTC. Translating it yields CASSQDGSGTPYEQYF.

In this sample, this clonotype turned up many times. The rearrangement joins TRBV20-1 to TRBJ1-6; D remains ambiguous. In germline, CDR1 is DFQATT, CDR2 SNEGSKA (reference sequence). Trimming took off 6 bases at V and 6 bases at J, with 18 bases between the two ends. CDR3 length: 15 residues. The CDR3 region is CSAEHVVGLNSPLHF. In DNA form, the CDR3 reads TGCAGTGCCGAGCATGTGGTAGGGCTTAATTCACCCCTCCACTTT.

This clonotype was detected only once. A much larger clone lies a single base off, so this may be a read error. The gene calls are TRBV7-9 and TRBJ2-3; no clear D gene. With 3 bases removed from V and 4 bases from J, the gap between germline ends came to 11 bases. This CDR3 has 14 amino acids. CDR1 and CDR2 from the germline V gene are SEHNR and FQNEAQ (reference sequence). The CDR3 region has the DNA TGTGCCAGCAGCTTTGGAGCCGGGCCAGATACGCAGTATTTT. Translating it yields CASSFGAGPDTQYF.